This T cell receptor (beta chain) came from a study of cytomegalovirus exposure and HLA in healthy donors (dated by TCRdb to about 2017). At the level of the whole study: An earlier analysis of around 600 of the donors reported 250 to 350 Gb of sequence data and approximately 110 million unique TCR beta sequences from some 180 million T cells. In an earlier analysis of more than 550 of the donors, high-throughput TCR beta sequencing was used to judge whether each TCR beta V gene segment behaved as functional or pseudogenic. Roughly 300 gigabases of sequencing data and 70 million to 100 million unique TCR sequences were included in an early release covering 550 to 650 HLA-typed donors. A later genetic analysis took genome-wide SNP genotypes for 398 of the 666 donors and used that subset as a discovery cohort. Across some 400 genotyped donors of the cohort, an average of about 220,000 unique TCR beta nucleotide sequences per donor were sequenced, and roughly 17% of those sequences were non-productive. The study was designed to test whether signatures of past pathogen exposure could be identified by cataloging public T cell receptors. High-throughput TCR immunosequencing, statistical association of individual TCRs with disease status, and machine learning were combined to predict cytomegalovirus infection status. Every discovery cohort repertoire had been produced on one sequencing platform. In a later analysis, previously published TCR beta repertoires from roughly 710 donors were re-analyzed and high-resolution HLA genotyping was added so that TCR occurrence patterns could be studied. Besides the first cohort of roughly 660 subjects, a separate validation cohort made up of over a hundred different subjects was used. Of the approximately 400 genotyped donors, approximately 80% were placed in the genetic ancestry cluster associated with self-reported Caucasian donors. Roughly five DR-DQ haplotypes were handled as single units for association and clustering because linkage in the cohort was strong. Typing coverage varied by locus: about 620-640 donors for A, B, C, DRB1 and DQB1; some 520 for DQA1; more than 600 for DPA1; about 450 for DPB1. The later analysis used no new phenotypic data to find candidate immune exposures, relying instead on TCR beta sequences and their occurrence across donors. Both class I and class II loci were covered by HLA typing, at four-digit resolution. The T cell repertoires of around 670 subjects were profiled by immunosequencing and related to cytomegalovirus serostatus. Donor age, sex, ethnicity and CMV serostatus were compiled alongside the repertoire data. Broader findings and caveats from the paper: In a later genetic analysis, a missense DCLRE1C variant was associated with V-gene and J-gene trimming of TCR beta chains, and the association was replicated in an independent cohort. A cluster of highly shared sequence variants was judged likely to be a technical artifact of the sequencing pipeline. According to a later genetic analysis, donors in an Asian-associated ancestry cluster had fewer N-insertions in productive TCRs than the roughly 700-donor mean. Linkage disequilibrium might explain the correlated functional status among segregating V segments, but an unknown experimental factor could not be ruled out. A further reported finding was that TCR beta sequences accurately predicted the HLA-A and HLA-B alleles for most subjects in the first cohort. In an earlier analysis of approximately 590 of the donors, most TCR beta V segments appeared in productive rearrangements about 87% or about 30% of the time, broadly matching IMGT annotations. According to a later analysis, most CMV-associated TCR beta chains appeared to be HLA-restricted, and the HLA associations seemed to be driven largely by CMV exposure. Because counts were too low, 15 to 20 rarely observed V segments, including chromosome 9 orphons, were excluded from the earlier analysis of roughly 580 of the donors. Specific HLA alleles were associated with 15,000 to 20,000 TCR beta sequences at a false discovery rate of 0.05 in a later analysis. Several of the top co-occurrence clusters appeared to be linked to parvovirus B19, influenza, CMV and Epstein-Barr virus, according to a later analysis. The classifier was reported to diagnose cytomegalovirus status with high specificity and sensitivity in both the original and validation cohorts. Assigning TCR associations to individual alleles was difficult when HLA alleles, especially DR and DQ, strongly co-occurred. Because HLA typing was unavailable for some donors at each locus, only the typed subset was used in association tests. According to a later analysis, TCR association rates differed among HLA loci, with DRB1 alleles showing the most associated TCRs and HLA-C alleles showing the fewest. A few of the identified cytomegalovirus-associated TCR beta chains were confirmed in vitro to be specific for cytomegalovirus antigens. This cohort had only TCR beta chains sequenced, and the lack of alpha or paired-chain data limited which features could be detected. While some public TCRs were present in many individuals, most TCR sequences turned up only very rarely across donors. The study listed 164 TCR beta chains as associated with cytomegalovirus. The only immune exposure information available for the cohort was CMV serostatus. Roughly uniform sequencing depth across donors was assumed in presence/absence analyses, although this assumption may not hold. In a later analysis, HLA-associated TCR beta chains showed more clonal expansion and lower generation probabilities than non-associated chains that were equally common. The authors suggested that the approach could potentially be generalized to other disease states and immunological phenotypes.

Preparation of the library involved the immunoSEQ multiplex PCR assay. A mixture of 60 forward primers for TCR Vbeta segments and 13 reverse primers for TCR Jbeta segments was used in the multiplex PCR. A multiplex PCR assay on genomic DNA amplified the CDR3 region of rearranged TCR beta genes. The amplified TCR beta libraries were sequenced on the Illumina HiSeq System as 87-base-pair reads. The paper's data handling went like this. In a later analysis, tens of millions of unique TCR beta chains were counted across the roughly 610 repertoires, and approximately 11 million of these chains were shared by at least two donors. Raw reads were error-corrected and collapsed into unique sequences with a nearest-neighbor algorithm that merged closely related sequences to remove PCR and sequencing errors. CDR3 sequences were aligned to IMGT reference sequences to assign V, D and J gene segments. For a sequence to be retained, at least a six-nucleotide match to both a V gene segment and a J gene segment was required. A rearrangement counted as productive if the CDR3 had no stop codons and remained in frame with V and J, and every other rearrangement counted as non-productive. CDR3 was defined by IMGT convention, running from the second conserved V-encoded cysteine to the conserved J-encoded phenylalanine. In an earlier analysis of more than 550 of the donors, sequences lacking an unambiguous match to a single V gene segment were excluded. An earlier analysis of over 450 of the donors classified V segments as functional when productive rearrangements were above 56.7% and as segregating when the standard deviation between donors was above 5%. A statistical classification framework was developed to diagnose cytomegalovirus status using the catalog of TCR beta chain sequences. In a later analysis, V and J genes were assigned by comparing TCR nucleotide sequences against IMGT/GENE-DB human TR gene sequences. A later analysis assigned CDR3 sequences and most-parsimonious VDJ recombination scenarios with the TCRdist pipeline. In a later analysis, each TCR beta chain was defined by its CDR3 amino acid sequence together with its V-gene family, and reads lacking a unique V-gene family were excluded. In a later analysis, a few hundred highly shared, low-generation-probability nucleotide sequences were removed to address suspected cross-contamination and a sequencing artifact. For each public chain, a later analysis derived a clonal expansion index from normalized ranks of inferred template counts within each repertoire. A later analysis computed generation probabilities with a VDJ recombination model fitted to out-of-frame rearrangements, and checked the results against IGoR. In a later analysis, TCR-TCR, TCR-HLA and TCR-CMV co-occurrence was scored with hypergeometric tests, and a repertoire-size bias correction was applied to TCR pairs. To estimate false discovery rates, a later analysis permuted the HLA or CMV assignments 20 times. A later analysis grouped co-occurring TCRs with DBSCAN, adding TCRdist sequence similarity when clustering within HLA-allele-positive subsets. For co-occurrence clustering, repertoires with fewer than 30,000 or more than 120,000 public chains were excluded, along with roughly five repertoires with anomalous nucleotide sharing. TCRdb limited this immuneACCESS table to in-frame rearrangements with V and J called. A share of clones is missing; checked studies link under half to unresolved V genes, and the rest is unexplained. V and J calls and clone size are as listed in that table; D and trimming were resolved from the DNA. The sample table records about 150,000 clones; about 64% of these occur just once. The ten largest clones represent around 4% of the sample.

In total, fewer than 750 healthy bone marrow donors made up the cohort. At the time of sampling, every cohort member was nominally healthy, though immune exposures that went unrecorded were likely present. The donor was CMV seronegative and belonged to the group of 352 seronegative cohort members. Every donor gave a peripheral blood sample, and the peripheral blood mononuclear cells from that sample were used for TCR beta sequencing. Genomic DNA was extracted from the blood cell samples with the Qiagen DNeasy Blood Extraction Kit. This clone was observed a handful of times. What this receptor recognizes is not known. No clone much larger than this one lies a single base away; base qualities are absent. Material for sequencing was PBMCs. This TCR came from a man aged 55-75 years in good health and CMV-seronegative.

The CDR3 reads as follows: CASSLSGQINQPQHF. The nucleotide sequence is given as TGTGCCAGCAGCCTTTCGGGACAGATCAATCAGCCCCAGCATTTT. In this chain, TRBV7-9 is recombined with TRBJ1-5; 7 central nucleotides agree with TRBD1. The CDR3 covers 15 residues, taking in both the cysteine and the phenylalanine. Only the CDR3 portion is preserved as DNA: 45 bases, with reading frame beginning at the first base. Here V drops 5 bases and J drops 3 bases, and the junction holds 7 bases not matched to any gene. As encoded in the germline V gene (reference sequence), CDR1 is SEHNR while CDR2 is FQNEAQ.